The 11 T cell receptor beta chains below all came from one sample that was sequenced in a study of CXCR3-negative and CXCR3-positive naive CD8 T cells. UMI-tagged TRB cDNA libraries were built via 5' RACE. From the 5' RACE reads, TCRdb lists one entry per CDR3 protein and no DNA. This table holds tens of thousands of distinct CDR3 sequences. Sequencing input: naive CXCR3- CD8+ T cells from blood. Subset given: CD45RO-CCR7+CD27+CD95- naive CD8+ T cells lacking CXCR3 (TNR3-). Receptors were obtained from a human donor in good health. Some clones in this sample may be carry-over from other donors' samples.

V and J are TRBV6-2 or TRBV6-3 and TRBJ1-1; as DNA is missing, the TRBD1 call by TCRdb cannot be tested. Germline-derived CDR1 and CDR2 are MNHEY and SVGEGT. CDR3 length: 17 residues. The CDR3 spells CASSYLLDRVMNTEAFF.

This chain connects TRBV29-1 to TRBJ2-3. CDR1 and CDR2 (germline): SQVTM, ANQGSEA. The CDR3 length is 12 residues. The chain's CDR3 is CSVELHGDTQYF.

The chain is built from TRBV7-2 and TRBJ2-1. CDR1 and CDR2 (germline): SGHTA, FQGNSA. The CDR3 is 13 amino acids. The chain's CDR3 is CASSLLWGNEQFF.

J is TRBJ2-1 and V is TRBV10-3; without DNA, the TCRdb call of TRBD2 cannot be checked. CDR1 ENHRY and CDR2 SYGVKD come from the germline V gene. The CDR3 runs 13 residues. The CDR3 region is CAIRAGELDEQFF.

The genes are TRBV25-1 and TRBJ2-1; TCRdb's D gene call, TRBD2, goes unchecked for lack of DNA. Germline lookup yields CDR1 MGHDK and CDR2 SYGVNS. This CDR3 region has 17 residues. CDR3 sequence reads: CASSEYSLAGVPNGQFF.

CDR3: CSVEPSEGYEQYF. J is TRBJ2-7 and V is TRBV29-1; TCRdb outputs TRBD2, but without DNA this stays unchecked. The germline CDR1 and CDR2 sequences are SQVTM and ANQGSEA. The CDR3 has 13 amino acids.

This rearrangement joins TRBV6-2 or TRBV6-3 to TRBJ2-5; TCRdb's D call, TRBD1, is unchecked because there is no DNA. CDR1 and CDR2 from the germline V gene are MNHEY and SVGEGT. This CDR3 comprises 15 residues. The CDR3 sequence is CASRTVGQFQETQYF.

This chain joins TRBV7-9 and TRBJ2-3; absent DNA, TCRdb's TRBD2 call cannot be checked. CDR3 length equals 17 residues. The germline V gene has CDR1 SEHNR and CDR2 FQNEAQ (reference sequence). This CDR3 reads CASSSHPSGTSTDTQYF.

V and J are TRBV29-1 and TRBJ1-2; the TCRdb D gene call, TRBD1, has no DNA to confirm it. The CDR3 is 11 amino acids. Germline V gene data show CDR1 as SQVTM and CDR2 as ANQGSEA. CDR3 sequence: CSVETQGGYTF.

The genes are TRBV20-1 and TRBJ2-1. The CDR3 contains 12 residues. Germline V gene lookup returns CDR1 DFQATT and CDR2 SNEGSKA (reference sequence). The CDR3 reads CSARGQFNEQFF.

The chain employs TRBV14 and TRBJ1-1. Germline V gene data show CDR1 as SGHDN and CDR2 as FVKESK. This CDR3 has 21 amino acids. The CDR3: CASSPFDPLAGPRGMNTEAFF.